These 17 T cell receptor beta chains were all obtained from the same sample, sequenced in a study of post-analysis software for immune sequencing data. Whole-study results and caveats: With TRBV5-6, TRBV5-1 and TRBV20-1 included, about five TRBV segments were more frequent in patients than in controls.

Their cognate antigens are unknown. TCR beta cDNA libraries included unique molecular identifiers. TCRdb used MiXCR to reprocess the PCR reads, holding one entry per CDR3 protein. The sample carries approximately 440,000 distinct CDR3 sequences, 40% to 55% recorded once. Sequencing used blood. The receptors originated from a girl aged 5 to 17 with multiple sclerosis.

A remark on this clonotype: A much larger clone lies one base from this, so it may be a read error. This rearrangement joins TRBV5-1 to TRBJ2-5, with 8 bases that match TRBD1. Germline V gene sequence: CDR1 SGHRS, CDR2 YFSETQ. Trimming cost V 10 bases and J 11 bases; bases outside gene matches: 22. The length of the CDR3 is 15 residues. The CDR3: CAGRKTGAHLEEQYF. In DNA, the CDR3 is TGCGCCGGCCGTAAGACAGGGGCTCACCTTGAGGAGCAGTACTTC.

This clonotype was observed a few times. This chain uses TRBV7-8 with TRBJ2-1, with D perhaps matching TRBD2 (5 bases). The CDR3 is made up of 17 amino acids. Trimming shortened V by 5 bases and J by 0 bases, and 17 bases separated the two germline ends. Looked up from germline, CDR1 is SGHVS and CDR2 is FQNEAQ. CDR3 residues: CASSPFFRGFSYNEQFF. DNA of the CDR3: TGTGCCAGCAGCCCTTTTTTTAGAGGGTTCTCCTACAATGAGCAGTTCTTC.

The V gene is TRBV4-1, the J gene TRBJ2-7, with D uncertain. Trimming cost V 8 bases and J 0 bases, with 17 bases left between them. CDR1 and CDR2 from the germline V gene are MGHRA and YSYEKL. This CDR3 is built from 15 residues. The CDR3 DNA reads TGCGCCAGCGCCACTGCAGGTTTCAGCTCCTACGAGCAGTACTTC. Translated: CASATAGFSSYEQYF.

The chain links TRBV2 to TRBJ2-5, with D hard to call. The CDR3 consists of 13 residues. V gave up 3 bases and J gave up 0 bases, with 5 bases separating them. CDR1 is SNHLY, CDR2 FYNNEI, per germline. The CDR3 sequence is CASSDGDQETQYF. CDR3 coding DNA: TGTGCCAGCAGTGATGGGGACCAAGAGACCCAGTACTTC.

The chain uses TRBV6-6 and TRBJ2-5; 7 nucleotides match TRBD1. The CDR3 has 14 amino acids. CDR1 and CDR2 from the germline V gene are MNHNY and SVGAGI (reference sequence). The trim removed 2 bases at V and 5 bases at J, leaving 5 bases unmatched. CDR3 sequence: CASSYGQGEETQYF. In DNA form, the CDR3 reads TGTGCCAGCAGTTACGGGCAGGGGGAGGAGACCCAGTACTTC.

V is TRBV5-1 and J is TRBJ2-4; the D call may be TRBD1 or TRBD2 (5 bases each). Germline V gene data show CDR1 as SGHRS and CDR2 as YFSETQ. The CDR3 totals 13 residues. Trimming shortened V by 0 bases and J by 15 bases, and 16 bases separated the two germline ends. CDR3 residues: CASSLEQRGVRYF. In nucleotides, the CDR3 is TGCGCCAGCAGCTTGGAACAGAGGGGCGTTCGGTACTTC.

J is TRBJ1-2 and V is TRBV28; D might be TRBD1 (6 bases). Germline V gives CDR1 MDHEN, CDR2 SYDVKM. The germline V and J ends were trimmed by 3 bases and 6 bases, with 20 bases remaining between them. The CDR3 has 16 amino acids. The CDR3 protein is CASSLILEGHHNGYTF. The CDR3, as DNA: TGTGCCAGCAGTTTGATCCTAGAGGGACACCATAATGGCTACACCTTC.

The V gene is TRBV20-1, the J gene TRBJ1-2; a weak D match, TRBD1 (6 bases). Germline-derived CDR1 and CDR2 are DFQATT and SNEGSKA (reference sequence). The CDR3 has 14 residues. V lost 3 bases and J 0 bases, leaving 11 bases between the germline ends. The CDR3, as DNA: TGCAGTGCTAGGCTACAGGGAGCTAACTATGGCTACACCTTC. Translated: CSARLQGANYGYTF.

The J gene is TRBJ2-7, the V gene TRBV20-1; D is undetermined. Trimming cost V 3 bases and J 6 bases, with 9 bases left between them. CDR3 length equals 11 residues. Germline CDR1 and CDR2: DFQATT and SNEGSKA (reference sequence). CDR3 loop: CSARVSSEQYF. The CDR3 DNA follows: TGCAGTGCTAGGGTTAGCAGCGAGCAGTACTTC.

This sequence joins TRBV29-1 and TRBJ1-2; D is perhaps TRBD1 (5 bases). The length of the CDR3 is 9 residues. Germline-derived CDR1 and CDR2 are SQVTM and ANQGSEA. The CDR3 spells CGTFYGYTF. In nucleotides, the CDR3 is TGCGGGACGTTCTATGGCTACACCTTC. The full variable domain, its missing parts supplied by reference TRBV29-1 and TRBJ1-2, is SAVISQKPSRDICQRGTSLTIQCQVDSQVTMMFWYRQQPGQSLTLIATANQGSEATYESGFVIDKFPISRPNLTFSTLTVSNMSPEDSSIYLCGTFYGYTFGSGTRLTVV.

J is TRBJ2-3 and V is TRBV5-1, with D unclear. In germline, CDR1 is SGHRS, CDR2 YFSETQ. The CDR3 is made up of 13 amino acids. V was shortened by 0 bases and J by 4 bases, with 6 bases between the two germline ends. DNA of the CDR3: TGCGCCAGCAGCTTGGCGGTCCCAGATACGCAGTATTTT. Its translation is CASSLAVPDTQYF.

This clonotype occurred many times. V is TRBV6-5 and J is TRBJ2-5; weak D call: TRBD2 (6 bases). Between the trimmed V and J ends, which lost 2 bases and 5 bases, there was a span of 12 bases. CDR1 MNHEY and CDR2 SVGAGI come from the germline V gene. The CDR3 has 14 amino acids. The CDR3 region is CASSYRRGWETQYF. Here the CDR3 DNA reads TGTGCCAGCAGTTACCGGCGGGGTTGGGAGACCCAGTACTTC.

The chain recombines TRBV20-1 with TRBJ2-3; no firm D call. CDR1 and CDR2 from the germline V gene are DFQATT and SNEGSKA (reference sequence). The CDR3 runs to 11 residues. V lost 3 bases and J 4 bases, leaving 5 bases between the germline ends. Here the CDR3 reads CSASGSDTQYF. For the CDR3, the DNA is TGCAGTGCTAGTGGGTCAGATACGCAGTATTTT.

This chain connects TRBV28 to TRBJ2-5; D unresolved. The CDR3 consists of 14 residues. The germline V gene has CDR1 MDHEN and CDR2 SYDVKM. The ends were cut back, 5 bases at V and 1 base at J, with 11 bases in the middle. As DNA, the CDR3 is TGTGCCAGCAGTCCCTTTCCCCTCCAAGAGACCCAGTACTTC. Protein: CASSPFPLQETQYF. Looking up the rest from reference TRBV28 and TRBJ2-5 gives the full variable domain: DVKVTQSSRYLVKRTGEKVFLECVQDMDHENMFWYRQDPGLGLRLIYFSYDVKMKEKGDIPEGYSVSREKKERFSLILESASTNQTSMYLCASSPFPLQETQYFGPGTRLLVL.

The chain combines TRBV7-8 with TRBJ2-5, with 10 bases lining up with TRBD2. CDR1 and CDR2 from the germline V gene are SGHVS and FQNEAQ. The CDR3 length is 16 residues. Trimming at V came to 3 bases and at J to 5 bases, leaving 9 bases not matched to a gene. This CDR3 reads CASSFLAGGPGETQYF. The CDR3, as DNA: TGTGCCAGCAGCTTTTTAGCGGGAGGACCCGGGGAGACCCAGTACTTC.

The chain couples TRBV29-1 to TRBJ2-5; TRBD2 agrees at 8 bases. The CDR3 contains 12 residues. Germline V gene data show CDR1 as SQVTM and CDR2 as ANQGSEA. V was pared by 8 bases and J by 4 bases, with 6 bases of the junction left unmatched. The CDR3 protein is CSHRGGGETQYF. CDR3 coding DNA: TGCAGCCATCGGGGGGGAGGAGAGACCCAGTACTTC.

The CDR3 protein is CASSVAGGPLNNEQFF. The CDR3 coding sequence is TGTGCCAGCAGCGTAGCGGGAGGTCCGCTTAACAATGAGCAGTTCTTC. The rearrangement joins TRBV9 to TRBJ2-1; 7 bases fit TRBD2. The germline V gene has CDR1 SGDLS and CDR2 YYNGEE. This CDR3 has 16 residues. Trimming cost V 0 bases and J 5 bases; bases outside gene matches: 8.